This T cell receptor (beta chain) comes out of a study of blood T cell repertoires in COVID-19. V lost 5 bases and J 3 bases, leaving 13 bases between the germline ends. Per germline, CDR1 SGHTA and CDR2 FQGNSA. The CDR3 runs to 14 residues. This table comes from immunoSEQ multiplex PCR, and its TCRdb copy is limited to in-frame clones, with some not included. In the table there are around 100,000 clones, approximately 80% of which are singletons. The sequence came from a woman in her thirties or forties with acute or convalescent COVID-19. The sequenced sample was peripheral blood. The chain uses TRBV7-2 and TRBJ1-1, with D perhaps matching TRBD1 (6 bases). CDR3 sequence: CASSPYRVDTEAFF. Written as DNA, the CDR3 is TGTGCCAGCAGCCCTTACAGGGTAGACACTGAAGCTTTCTTT.